The present T cell receptor (beta chain) was sequenced within a study of Graves' ophthalmopathy and Graves' hyperthyroidism. Study results and limitations: Most thyroid clonotypes with frequency above 0.001 were detected in blood too.

Other autoimmune diseases, uncontrolled infections, pregnancy or lactation led to the exclusion of patients. Orbital computed tomography, together with clinical symptoms, serum thyroxine, TRAb and thyroid ultrasound, was used for diagnosis. Fresh peripheral blood, 8.5 to 10 ml, was the PBMC source. From germline, CDR1 is SGHRS and CDR2 YFSETQ. This CDR3 is built from 14 residues. Trimming took off 4 bases at V and 12 bases at J, with 23 bases between the two ends. This clonotype showed up many times. Its antigen is undetermined. This may arise from a read error, as a much more abundant clone is one base away. RNA transcripts served as template for amplifying TCR beta CDR3 sequences. The library came from an HTBI-primed first-round RT-PCR and a second-round multiplex PCR. TCRdb passed the multiplex PCR reads through MiXCR, listing each CDR3 protein once. The table shows under 200,000 distinct CDR3 sequences, with 30% to 45% occurring only once.

The sequencing input was peripheral blood. The receptor was derived from a middle-aged woman with Graves' ophthalmopathy. The chain combines TRBV5-1 with TRBJ2-7; D is possibly TRBD1 or TRBD2 (5 bases each). The CDR3 DNA reads TGCGCCAGCAGCCAACTGCCGGGACGGGGAGTGCTGTACTTC. The encoded protein is CASSQLPGRGVLYF.